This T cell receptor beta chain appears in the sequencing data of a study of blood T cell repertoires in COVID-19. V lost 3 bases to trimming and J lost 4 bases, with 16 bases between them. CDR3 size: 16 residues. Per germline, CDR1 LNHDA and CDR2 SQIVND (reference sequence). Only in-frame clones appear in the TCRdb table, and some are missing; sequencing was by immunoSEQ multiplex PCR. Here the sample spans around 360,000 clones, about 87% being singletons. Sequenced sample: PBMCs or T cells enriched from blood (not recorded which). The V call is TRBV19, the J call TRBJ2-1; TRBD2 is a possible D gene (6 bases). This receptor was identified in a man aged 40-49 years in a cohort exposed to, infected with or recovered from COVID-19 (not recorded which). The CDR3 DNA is TGTGCCAGTAGTATGCTTGGGGGGACCCGATACAATGAGCAGTTCTTC. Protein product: CASSMLGGTRYNEQFF. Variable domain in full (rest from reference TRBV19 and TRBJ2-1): DGGITQSPKYLFRKEGQNVTLSCEQNLNHDAMYWYRQDPGQGLRLIYYSQIVNDFQKGDIAEGYSVSREKKESFPLTVTSAQKNPTAFYLCASSMLGGTRYNEQFFGPGTRLTVL.